The 7 T cell receptor beta chains in this list originate from one sample, sequenced in a study of OX40 agonist ivuxolimab in advanced cancers. Library method: the immunoSEQ multiplex PCR assay. Held by TCRdb, this immuneACCESS table contains in-frame sequences only and omits some clones. Under half of the omission traces to an unresolved V gene where checked; the cause of the rest is unknown. In all, the sample holds 55,000 to 75,000 clones, and about 90% of those were seen once. About 3.8% of the sample is taken by the ten largest. The sequenced sample was CD4+ or CD8+ T cells sorted from blood, obtained in a trial of the OX40 agonist ivuxolimab. These receptors all come from an adult with an advanced solid tumor such as melanoma, head and neck, liver or kidney cancer.

The genes are TRBV6-5 and TRBJ2-7, with D unresolved. The ends were cut back, 2 bases at V and 3 bases at J, with 14 bases in the middle. The CDR3 is 15 residues long. Germline CDR1 MNHEY, CDR2 SVGAGI. The CDR3: CASSYQQTPFYEQYF. The DNA of the CDR3 is TGTGCCAGCAGTTACCAGCAGACCCCGTTCTACGAGCAGTACTTC.

The J gene is TRBJ2-1, the V gene TRBV29-1; 8 bases map to TRBD2. V lost 1 base to trimming and J lost 2 bases; unmatched junction nucleotides: 4. CDR1 is SQVTM, CDR2 ANQGSEA, per germline. This CDR3 has 15 residues. CDR3 protein: CSVEAASGPYNEQFF. The CDR3 nucleotides read TGCAGCGTTGAAGCGGCTAGCGGGCCCTACAATGAGCAGTTCTTC.

This chain uses TRBV7-9 with TRBJ1-1, with a tentative D call TRBD1 (5 bases). V lost 5 bases and J lost 2, with 15 bases in between. CDR1 is SEHNR, CDR2 FQNEAQ, per germline (reference sequence). This CDR3 has 15 residues. The CDR3 DNA reads as TGTGCCAGCAGCCCAAAGGTGGGGCGTAACACTGAAGCTTTCTTT. Protein: CASSPKVGRNTEAFF.

This sequence joins TRBV7-2 and TRBJ2-1; 7 bases are a match to TRBD2. Looked up from germline, CDR1 is SGHTA and CDR2 is FQGNSA. The CDR3 runs to 13 residues. J gave up 8 bases and V 5 bases, and 6 bases lay outside the gene matches. In DNA, the CDR3 is TGTGCCAGCAGCGGCGGACTAGTTGATGAGCAGTTCTTC. It translates to CASSGGLVDEQFF. Drawing the rest from reference TRBV7-2 and TRBJ2-1, the complete variable domain is GAGVSQSPSNKVTEKGKDVELRCDPISGHTALYWYRQSLGQGLEFLIYFQGNSAPDKSGLPSDRFSAERTGGSVSTLTIQRTQQEDSAVYLCASSGGLVDEQFFGPGTRLTVL.

The chain combines TRBV27 with TRBJ1-1; weak D call: TRBD1 (6 bases). The germline CDR1 and CDR2 sequences are MNHEY and SMNVEV (reference sequence). This CDR3 spans 13 amino acids. V lost 6 bases and J 0 bases, leaving 8 bases between the germline ends. This CDR3 reads CASRQGLNTEAFF. CDR3 DNA sequence: TGTGCCAGCAGGCAGGGGCTGAACACTGAAGCTTTCTTT.

The chain recombines TRBV7-3 with TRBJ2-3, with 10 bases identical to TRBD2. V shed 2 bases and J 1 base; nucleotides not matched to a gene: 9. The CDR3 covers 18 residues. Germline CDR1 and CDR2: SGHTA and FQGTGA. The CDR3 is CASSLDLAGVDGTDTQYF. The CDR3 nucleotides read TGTGCCAGCAGCTTAGATCTAGCGGGAGTCGATGGCACAGATACGCAGTATTTT.

V gene TRBV10-1 combines with J gene TRBJ2-5; TRBD1 agrees at 8 bases. The CDR3 runs to 15 residues. Trimming cost V 3 bases and J 4 bases; bases outside gene matches: 7. Germline CDR1 is WNHNN and CDR2 is SYGVQD (reference sequence). The CDR3 here is CASSEGGQGIETQYF. The CDR3, as DNA: TGCGCCAGCAGTGAAGGCGGACAGGGTATAGAGACCCAGTACTTC.